The text below deals with one T cell receptor (beta chain). Its antigen is currently unknown. The CDR3 loop spans 11 amino acids. The germline gives CDR1 GTSNPN, CDR2 SVGIG (reference sequence). V was clipped by 0 bases and J by 6 bases, with 6 bases between them. This entry comes from a study of CD8+ T cells in alopecia areata. Looking at the study overall: It was 6 to 18 months of tofacitinib, and then there were 6 months off drug.

Study-wide points: Higher clonality than in normal scalp was seen in lesional scalp, especially alopecia totalis/universalis.

Sequencing used cDNA as its template, made by extracting RNA and reverse transcribing it. The data were produced by immunoSEQ multiplex PCR, yet TCRdb's version contains in-frame clones alone and is incomplete. The sample holds 150,000 or so clones, around 49% seen once. The receptor was derived from a human donor with alopecia areata. This specimen consisted of CD8+ T cells sorted from blood, obtained at week 0. This chain links TRBV30 with TRBJ2-7; D is undetermined. The CDR3 region is CAWSVGREQYF. CDR3 nucleotides: TGTGCCTGGAGTGTAGGGCGCGAGCAGTACTTC.